The clone carrying this T cell receptor beta chain was picked up a small number of times. The CDR3 runs 14 residues. Germline V CDR1 and CDR2: WNHNN, SYGVQD (reference sequence). V was pared by 4 bases and J by 0 bases, with 6 bases between. Assay used: immunoSEQ multiplex PCR; TCRdb lists only in-frame clones, some missing. The sample shows roughly 700,000 clones, more than 75% of them seen only once. These data originate in a study of shared T cell receptors in the human thymus. The same specimen was also included in a second study, on human thymus T cells. That source reports: Donation was from healthy Finnish infants who were having corrective surgery that addressed congenital heart defects. The source of the thymus tissue was resections taken during corrective heart surgery. V and J gene usage appeared biased in thymic and blood repertoires. Related studies found that unrelated individuals share highly overlapping thymic repertoires.

The chain is built from TRBV10-1 and TRBJ2-2; D gene unclear. The sequence was obtained from a boy in the first two years of life with a congenital heart defect. The source material was thymocytes. CDR3 sequence: CASSAEPNTGELFF. The DNA of the CDR3 is TGCGCCAGCAGTGCCGAGCCGAACACCGGGGAGCTGTTTTTT.